Presented here are 10 T cell receptor beta chains from one specimen sequenced in a study of blood T cells in healthy people across ages. Sample-barcoded 5' priming and a J-beta primer mix drove a second PCR of about 6 to 11 cycles. TCRdb called the 5' RACE reads again in MiXCR, with one record for every CDR3 protein. The profile shows around 2 million distinct CDR3 sequences, 39% of them singletons. The sequencing sample was made of blood. The receptor set was obtained from a human donor in good health.

This sequence joins TRBV4-3 and TRBJ1-5, with TRBD1 matching over 7 bases. CDR3 size: 16 residues. Trimming took 1 base from V and 0 from J; bases not matched to a gene: 3. Germline loops: CDR1 LGHNA, CDR2 YSLEER. CDR3: CASSQGGGGSNQPQHF. The CDR3 DNA follows: TGCGCCAGCAGCCAAGGAGGGGGCGGTAGCAATCAGCCCCAGCATTTT.

The chain has TRBV6-6 and TRBJ2-1; D is perhaps TRBD1 (5 bases). The length of the CDR3 is 14 residues. The V end was cut by 2 bases, the J end by 13 bases, with 18 bases between. From germline, CDR1 is MNHNY and CDR2 SVGAGI (reference sequence). Here the CDR3 DNA reads TGTGCCAGCAGTTACAGCAGGGCCAAAAACATTCAGTTCTTC. This codes for CASSYSRAKNIQFF.

This chain uses TRBV20-1 with TRBJ2-1; 12 nucleotides match TRBD2. CDR3 length: 13 residues. V was pared by 5 bases and J by 14 bases, with 10 bases of the junction left unmatched. CDR1 is DFQATT and CDR2 is SNEGSKA in the germline V gene (reference sequence). Here the CDR3 DNA reads TGCAGTGCTCGACTAGCGGGGGCCCCCGGGGAGTTCTTC. It codes for CSARLAGAPGEFF.

V and J are TRBV3-1 and TRBJ1-2; TRBD1 might be the D (5 bases). Trimming cost V 2 bases and J 4 bases, with 20 bases left between them. Germline V gives CDR1 LGHDT, CDR2 YNNKEL (reference sequence). This CDR3 comprises 17 residues. CDR3 protein: CASSQMVPGGTTYGYTF. For the CDR3, the DNA is TGTGCCAGCAGCCAAATGGTGCCCGGGGGTACAACCTATGGCTACACCTTC.

The chain carries TRBV29-1 and TRBJ2-5, with TRBD1 matching 11 bases. With V trimmed by 1 base and J by 5 bases, 6 bases remained unmatched. The CDR3 consists of 15 residues. Germline V gene lookup returns CDR1 SQVTM and CDR2 ANQGSEA. This CDR3 reads CSVEGADRGRETQYF. The CDR3 DNA reads as TGCAGCGTTGAAGGTGCGGACAGGGGGCGGGAGACCCAGTACTTC.

The chain uses TRBV7-2 and TRBJ2-5; TRBD1 matches at 9 bases. Matching the DNA end better, TRBJ2-7 makes the J call doubtful. Germline V gene lookup returns CDR1 SGHTA and CDR2 FQGNSA. This CDR3 contains 16 residues. CDR3 residues: CASSLVWADRGGEQYF. The CDR3 bases are TGTGCCAGCAGCTTAGTTTGGGCGGACAGGGGCGGCGAGCAGTACTTC.

The sample holds one count of this clonotype. The V gene is TRBV20-1, the J gene TRBJ1-6, with unresolved D. The V gene lost 5 bases and the J gene lost 10 bases, with 24 bases spanning the gap. This CDR3 contains 16 residues. Germline V gene lookup returns CDR1 DFQATT and CDR2 SNEGSKA (reference sequence). This CDR3 reads CSAHAARTGVGSPLHF. CDR3 sequence (DNA): TGCAGTGCTCACGCCGCCCGGACTGGGGTTGGATCACCCCTCCACTTT.

There are a few counts of this clonotype. V gene TRBV24-1 combines with J gene TRBJ2-3, with TRBD2 matching over 10 bases. After removal of 0 bases from V and 2 bases from J, the junction contained 1 base not matched to a gene. The CDR3 covers 16 residues. Per the germline V gene, CDR1 is KGHDR and CDR2 is SFDVKD. The CDR3 sequence is CATSDLTSGVTDTQYF. CDR3 DNA: TGTGCCACCAGTGATTTGACTAGCGGGGTCACAGATACGCAGTATTTT.

The chain has TRBV9 and TRBJ2-7, with D maybe TRBD2 (6 bases). With 4 bases removed from V and 1 base from J, the gap between germline ends came to 15 bases. The CDR3 consists of 15 residues. Germline V gene data show CDR1 as SGDLS and CDR2 as YYNGEE. CDR3 bases: TGTGCCAGCAGCCCCCAGGTGGGGGGATCCTACGAGCAGTACTTC. Protein sequence: CASSPQVGGSYEQYF.

V usage is TRBV4-1 and J usage is TRBJ1-5, with unresolved D. CDR3 length equals 12 residues. The germline V and J ends were trimmed by 1 base and 5 bases, with 3 bases remaining between them. Germline V gene sequence: CDR1 MGHRA, CDR2 YSYEKL. The CDR3 loop reads CASSQVDQPQHF. DNA for the CDR3: TGCGCCAGCAGCCAAGTTGATCAGCCCCAGCATTTT.